The sequence of this TCR beta chain was determined in a study of blood T cell repertoires in COVID-19. The wider study: The United States, Italy and Spain provided the acute and convalescent COVID-19 samples. In each case, the material was cDNA or gDNA derived from T cells, B-cell-depleted T cells, or PBMCs.

CDR3 size: 15 residues. Losses at the gene ends were 4 bases for V and 8 bases for J; bases not matched to a gene: 11. Per the germline V gene, CDR1 is SGHRS and CDR2 is YFSETQ. Per the study methods: Estimates of nucleated cell counts were drawn from the amplification of reference gene primers. Profiling relied on immunoSEQ multiplex PCR, and the TCRdb table lists in-frame clones only, not all of them. For V, J and clone size, that table is used; D and trimming come from the DNA. The sample contains 300,000 to 400,000 clones, 70% to 90% of which appear only once. Sample: peripheral blood. The TCR sequence derives from a human donor in a cohort sampled during active COVID-19. The genes are TRBV5-1 and TRBJ1-2; 10 nucleotides line up with TRBD1. CDR3 bases: TGCGCCAGCAGCCAAGGGACAGGGGAACTATGGGGCTACACCTTC. Amino acids: CASSQGTGELWGYTF.